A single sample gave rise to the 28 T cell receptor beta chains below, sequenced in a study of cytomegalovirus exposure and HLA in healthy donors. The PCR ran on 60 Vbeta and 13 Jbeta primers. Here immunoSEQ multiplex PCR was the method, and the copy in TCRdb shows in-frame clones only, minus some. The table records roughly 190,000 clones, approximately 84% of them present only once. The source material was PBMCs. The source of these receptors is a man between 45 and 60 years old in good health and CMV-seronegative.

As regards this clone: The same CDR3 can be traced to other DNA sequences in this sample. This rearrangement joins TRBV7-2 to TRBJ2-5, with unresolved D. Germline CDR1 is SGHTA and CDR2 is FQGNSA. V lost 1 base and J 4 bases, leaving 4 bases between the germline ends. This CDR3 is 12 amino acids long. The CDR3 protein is CASSLDRETQYF. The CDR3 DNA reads TGTGCCAGCAGCTTAGATCGAGAGACCCAGTACTTC.

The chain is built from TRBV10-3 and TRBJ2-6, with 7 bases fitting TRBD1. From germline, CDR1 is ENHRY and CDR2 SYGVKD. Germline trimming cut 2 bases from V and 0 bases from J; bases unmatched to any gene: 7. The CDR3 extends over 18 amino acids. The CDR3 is CAISEKDRAYSGANVLTF. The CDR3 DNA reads TGTGCCATCAGTGAGAAAGACAGGGCCTACTCTGGGGCCAACGTCCTGACTTTC.

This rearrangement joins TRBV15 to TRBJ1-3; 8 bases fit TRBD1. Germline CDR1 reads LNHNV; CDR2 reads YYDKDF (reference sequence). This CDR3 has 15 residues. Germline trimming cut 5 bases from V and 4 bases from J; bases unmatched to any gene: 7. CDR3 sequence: CATSADRAMGNTIYF. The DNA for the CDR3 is TGTGCCACCAGCGCGGACAGGGCCATGGGAAACACCATATATTTT. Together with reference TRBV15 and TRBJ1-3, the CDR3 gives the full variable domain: DAMVIQNPRYQVTQFGKPVTLSCSQTLNHNVMYWYQQKSSQAPKLLFHYYDKDFNNEADTPDNFQSRRPNTSFCFLDIRSPGLGDTAMYLCATSADRAMGNTIYFGEGSWLTVV.

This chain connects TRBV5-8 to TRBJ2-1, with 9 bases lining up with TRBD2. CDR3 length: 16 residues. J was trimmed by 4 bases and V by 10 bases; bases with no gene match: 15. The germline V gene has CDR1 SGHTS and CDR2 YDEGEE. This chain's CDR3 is CALGAGGYKGYNEQFF. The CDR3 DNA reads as TGTGCCCTAGGGGCGGGGGGGTACAAAGGGTACAATGAGCAGTTCTTC.

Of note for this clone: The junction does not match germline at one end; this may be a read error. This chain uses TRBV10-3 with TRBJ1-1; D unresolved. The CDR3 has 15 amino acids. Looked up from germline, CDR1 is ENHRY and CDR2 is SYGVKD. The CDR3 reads CASSYGIALNTEAFF. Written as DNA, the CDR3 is TGTGCCAGCAGTTACGGGATTGCTCTTAACACTGAAGCTTTCTTT.

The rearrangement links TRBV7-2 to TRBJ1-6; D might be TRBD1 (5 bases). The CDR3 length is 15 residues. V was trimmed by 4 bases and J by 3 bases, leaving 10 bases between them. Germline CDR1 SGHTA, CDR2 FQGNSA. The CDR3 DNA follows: TGTGCCAGCAGCTCCGGGGGAGGCTATAATTCACCCCTCCACTTT. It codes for CASSSGGGYNSPLHF.

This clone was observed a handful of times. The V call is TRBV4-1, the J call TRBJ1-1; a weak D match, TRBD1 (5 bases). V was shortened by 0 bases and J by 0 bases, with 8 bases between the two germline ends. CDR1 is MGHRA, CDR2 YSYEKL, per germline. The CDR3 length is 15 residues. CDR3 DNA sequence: TGCGCCAGCAGCCAAGAGGACACCCTGAACACTGAAGCTTTCTTT. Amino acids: CASSQEDTLNTEAFF.

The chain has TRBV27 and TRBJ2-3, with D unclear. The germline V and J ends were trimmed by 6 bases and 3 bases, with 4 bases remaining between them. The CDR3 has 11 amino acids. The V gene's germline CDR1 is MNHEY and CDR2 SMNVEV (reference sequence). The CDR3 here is CASRSTDTQYF. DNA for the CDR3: TGTGCCAGCAGATCAACAGATACGCAGTATTTT.

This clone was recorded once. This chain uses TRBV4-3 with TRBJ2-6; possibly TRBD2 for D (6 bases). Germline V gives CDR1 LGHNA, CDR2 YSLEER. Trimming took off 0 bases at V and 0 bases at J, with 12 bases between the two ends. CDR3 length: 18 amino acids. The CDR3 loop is CASSQDPGVSSGANVLTF. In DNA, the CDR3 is TGCGCCAGCAGCCAAGATCCGGGAGTGAGCTCTGGGGCCAACGTCCTGACTTTC.

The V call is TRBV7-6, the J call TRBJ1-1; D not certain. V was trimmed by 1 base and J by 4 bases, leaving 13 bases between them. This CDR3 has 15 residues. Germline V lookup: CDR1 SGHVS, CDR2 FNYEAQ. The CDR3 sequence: CASSLGLSGSTEAFF. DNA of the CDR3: TGTGCCAGCAGCTTAGGCCTTAGCGGGAGCACTGAAGCTTTCTTT.

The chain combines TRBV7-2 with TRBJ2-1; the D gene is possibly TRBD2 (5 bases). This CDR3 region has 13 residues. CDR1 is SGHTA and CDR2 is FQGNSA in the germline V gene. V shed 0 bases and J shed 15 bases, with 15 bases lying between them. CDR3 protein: CASSLASAVGRFF. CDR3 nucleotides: TGTGCCAGCAGCTTAGCCTCCGCGGTGGGGAGGTTCTTC.

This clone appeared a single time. CDR3 DNA: TGTGCCAGTAGGGACAGATATAATGAAAAACTGTTTTTT. Encoded protein: CASRDRYNEKLFF. The rearrangement joins TRBV19 to TRBJ1-4; D might be TRBD1 (6 bases). CDR1 LNHDA and CDR2 SQIVND come from the germline V gene (reference sequence). V lost 6 bases, J lost 4 bases, and 9 bases lay in between. The CDR3 extends over 13 amino acids.

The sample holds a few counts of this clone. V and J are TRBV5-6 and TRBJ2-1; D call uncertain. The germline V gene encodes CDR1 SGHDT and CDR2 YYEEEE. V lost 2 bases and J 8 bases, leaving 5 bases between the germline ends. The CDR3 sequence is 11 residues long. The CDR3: CASSFYYEQFF. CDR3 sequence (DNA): TGTGCCAGCAGCTTTTACTATGAGCAGTTCTTC.

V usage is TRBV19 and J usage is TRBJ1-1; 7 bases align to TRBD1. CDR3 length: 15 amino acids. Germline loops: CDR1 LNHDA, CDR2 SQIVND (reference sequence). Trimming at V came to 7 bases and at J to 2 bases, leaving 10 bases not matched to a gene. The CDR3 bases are TGTGCCAGTAATCCTGGGACAGCCGGAAACACTGAAGCTTTCTTT. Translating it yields CASNPGTAGNTEAFF.

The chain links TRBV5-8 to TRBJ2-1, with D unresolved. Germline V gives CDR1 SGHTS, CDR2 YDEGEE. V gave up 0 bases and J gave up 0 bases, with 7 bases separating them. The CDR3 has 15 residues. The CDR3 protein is CASSLALHSYNEQFF. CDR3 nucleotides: TGTGCCAGCAGCTTGGCCTTACACTCCTACAATGAGCAGTTCTTC.

The CDR3 loop is CASSQLETGTTEAFF. The DNA for the CDR3 is TGTGCCAGCAGTCAACTCGAAACAGGGACCACTGAAGCTTTCTTT. The J gene is TRBJ1-1, the V gene TRBV5-6, with D possibly TRBD1 on 6 matching bases. Germline CDR1 is SGHDT and CDR2 is YYEEEE. V was clipped by 5 bases and J by 4 bases, with 18 bases between them. The CDR3 is made up of 15 amino acids.

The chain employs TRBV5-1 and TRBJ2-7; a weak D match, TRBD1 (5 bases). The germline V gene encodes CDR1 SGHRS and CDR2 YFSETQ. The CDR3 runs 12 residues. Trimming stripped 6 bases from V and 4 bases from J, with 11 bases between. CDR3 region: CASTDSGYEQYF. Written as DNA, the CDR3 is TGCGCCAGCACCGACTCAGGGTACGAGCAGTACTTC.

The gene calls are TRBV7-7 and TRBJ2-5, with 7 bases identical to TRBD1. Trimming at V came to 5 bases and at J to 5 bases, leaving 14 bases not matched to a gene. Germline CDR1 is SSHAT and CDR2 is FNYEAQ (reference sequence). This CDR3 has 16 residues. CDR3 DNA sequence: TGTGCCAGCAGCCCAGGACAAAGACAGGGATCGGAGACCCAGTACTTC. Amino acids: CASSPGQRQGSETQYF.

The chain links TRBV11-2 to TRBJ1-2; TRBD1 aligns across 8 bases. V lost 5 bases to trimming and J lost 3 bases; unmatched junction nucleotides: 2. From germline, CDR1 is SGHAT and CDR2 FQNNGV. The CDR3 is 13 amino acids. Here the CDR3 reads CASSQTGDYGYTF. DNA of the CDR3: TGTGCCAGCAGCCAGACAGGGGACTATGGCTACACCTTC.

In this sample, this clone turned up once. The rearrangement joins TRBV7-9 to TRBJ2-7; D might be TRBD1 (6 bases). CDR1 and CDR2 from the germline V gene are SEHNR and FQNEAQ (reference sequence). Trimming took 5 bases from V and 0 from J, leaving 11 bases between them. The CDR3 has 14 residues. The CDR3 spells CASSPTDSSYEQYF. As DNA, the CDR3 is TGTGCCAGCAGCCCAACGGACAGCTCCTACGAGCAGTACTTC.

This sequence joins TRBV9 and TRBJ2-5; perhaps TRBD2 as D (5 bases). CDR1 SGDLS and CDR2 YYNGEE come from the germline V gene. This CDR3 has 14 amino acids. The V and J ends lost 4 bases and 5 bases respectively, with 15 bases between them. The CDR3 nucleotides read TGTGCCAGCAGCCCTACGAGGGTGGCGGAGACCCAGTACTTC. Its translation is CASSPTRVAETQYF.

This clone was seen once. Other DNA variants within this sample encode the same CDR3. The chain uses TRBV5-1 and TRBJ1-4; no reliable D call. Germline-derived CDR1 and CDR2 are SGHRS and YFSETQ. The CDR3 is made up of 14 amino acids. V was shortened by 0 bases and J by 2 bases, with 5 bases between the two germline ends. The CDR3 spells CASSLDSTNEKLFF. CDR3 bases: TGCGCCAGCAGCTTGGACAGTACTAATGAAAAACTGTTTTTT. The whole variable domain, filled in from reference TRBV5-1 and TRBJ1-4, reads KAGVTQTPRYLIKTRGQQVTLSCSPISGHRSVSWYQQTPGQGLQFLFEYFSETQRNKGNFPGRFSGRQFSNSRSEMNVSTLELGDSALYLCASSLDSTNEKLFFGSGTQLSVL.

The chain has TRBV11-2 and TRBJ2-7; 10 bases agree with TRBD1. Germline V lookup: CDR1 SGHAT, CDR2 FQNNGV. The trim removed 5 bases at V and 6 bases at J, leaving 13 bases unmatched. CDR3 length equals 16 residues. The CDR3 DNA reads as TGTGCCAGCAGCCGTTTTTTACGGGACAGGGGAAGCGAGCAGTACTTC. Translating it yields CASSRFLRDRGSEQYF. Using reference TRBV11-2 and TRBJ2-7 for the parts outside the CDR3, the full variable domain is EAGVAQSPRYKIIEKRQSVAFWCNPISGHATLYWYQQILGQGPKLLIQFQNNGVVDDSQLPKDRFSAERLKGVDSTLKIQPAKLEDSAVYLCASSRFLRDRGSEQYFGPGTRLTVT.

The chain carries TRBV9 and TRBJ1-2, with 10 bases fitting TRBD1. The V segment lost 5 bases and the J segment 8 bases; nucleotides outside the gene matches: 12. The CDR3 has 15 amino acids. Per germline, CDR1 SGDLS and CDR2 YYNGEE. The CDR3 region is CASSPGDRGQRGYTF. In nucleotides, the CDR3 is TGTGCCAGCAGTCCCGGGGACAGGGGCCAGAGGGGCTACACCTTC.

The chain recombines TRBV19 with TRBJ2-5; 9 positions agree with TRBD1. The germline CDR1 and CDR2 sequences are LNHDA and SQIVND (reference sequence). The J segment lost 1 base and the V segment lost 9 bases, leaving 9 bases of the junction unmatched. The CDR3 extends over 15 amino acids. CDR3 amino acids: CASSWRDRAQETQYF. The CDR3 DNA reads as TGTGCCAGCTCATGGCGGGACAGGGCCCAAGAGACCCAGTACTTC.

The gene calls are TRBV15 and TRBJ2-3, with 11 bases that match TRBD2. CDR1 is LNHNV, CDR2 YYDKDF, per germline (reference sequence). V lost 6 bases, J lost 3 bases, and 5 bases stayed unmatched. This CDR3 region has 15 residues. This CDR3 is CATRLAGGFTDTQYF. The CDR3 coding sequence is TGTGCCACCAGATTAGCGGGGGGGTTTACAGATACGCAGTATTTT.

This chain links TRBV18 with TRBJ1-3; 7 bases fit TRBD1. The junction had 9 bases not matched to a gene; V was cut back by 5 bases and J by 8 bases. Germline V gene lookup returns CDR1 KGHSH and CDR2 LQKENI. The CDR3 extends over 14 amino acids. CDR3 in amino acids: CASSYDRAPDTIYF. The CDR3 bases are TGTGCCAGCTCATACGACAGGGCTCCGGACACCATATATTTT.

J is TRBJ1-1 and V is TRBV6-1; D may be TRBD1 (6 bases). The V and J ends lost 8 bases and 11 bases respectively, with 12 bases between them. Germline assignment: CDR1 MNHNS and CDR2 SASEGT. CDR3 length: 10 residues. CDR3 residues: CASRERGAFF. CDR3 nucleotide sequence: TGTGCCAGCCGCGAAAGGGGGGCTTTCTTT.